A selection of T cell receptor beta chains follows, all from one sample in a study of cytomegalovirus exposure and HLA in healthy donors. The repertoire was sequenced with immunoSEQ multiplex PCR; TCRdb's copy has only in-frame clones and lacks some. Of 70,000 or so clones listed, less than 70% are singletons. The sample taken for sequencing was PBMCs. The source is a woman in her twenties or thirties in good health and CMV-seronegative. CDR3s include the opening cysteine and the closing phenylalanine or tryptophan. A D gene is named only where the DNA matches it firmly. Clone size is stated in some rows and not others, as once, few, many or a class when expanded.

j_gene,v_gene,d_gene,len,abundance,CDR3aa,CDR3nt
TRBJ2-1,TRBV12-5,TRBD2,15,-,CASGLGSGGYNEQFF,TGTGCTAGTGGTTTGGGTAGCGGGGGATACAATGAGCAGTTCTTC
TRBJ1-3,TRBV2,-,14,-,CASSDPVSGNTIYF,TGTGCCAGCAGTGACCCTGTCTCTGGAAACACCATATATTTT
TRBJ2-1,TRBV14,TRBD2,16,-,CASSQQSLAGVNEQFF,TGTGCCAGCAGCCAACAATCTTTAGCGGGGGTAAATGAGCAGTTCTTC
TRBJ1-3,TRBV6-5,-,14,-,CASSYGGQLNTIYF,TGTGCCAGCAGTTACGGAGGACAGTTAAACACCATATATTTT
TRBJ2-1,TRBV25-1,-,14,-,CASSSGQGYNEQFF,TGTGCCAGCAGCAGCGGTCAGGGGTACAATGAGCAGTTCTTC
TRBJ1-5,TRBV7-2,-,16,-,CASSSSRGGLGQPQHF,TGTGCCAGCAGCTCCTCAAGGGGGGGGCTGGGGCAGCCCCAGCATTTT
TRBJ2-1,TRBV11-1,TRBD2,15,-,CASSQSGLASYEQFF,TGTGCCAGCAGCCAATCGGGACTAGCAAGCTACGAGCAGTTCTTC
TRBJ1-4,TRBV29-1,TRBD1,13,-,CSVRQGLDEKLFF,TGCAGCGTTAGACAGGGTTTGGATGAAAAACTGTTTTTT
TRBJ2-3,TRBV30,-,14,-,CAWSQAIVADTQYF,TGTGCCTGGAGTCAGGCAATCGTAGCAGATACGCAGTATTTT
TRBJ1-5,TRBV6-5,-,15,-,CASMSGRFSNQPQHF,TGTGCCAGCATGTCAGGAAGATTTAGCAATCAGCCCCAGCATTTT
TRBJ1-2,TRBV27,TRBD1,15,once,CASSLRGQEIYGYTF,TGTGCCAGCAGTTTACGGGGACAGGAGATATATGGCTACACCTTC
TRBJ2-3,TRBV18,TRBD2,14,-,CASSPPRGEDTQYF,TGTGCCAGCTCACCACCGCGGGGGGAAGATACGCAGTATTTT
TRBJ1-5,TRBV30,-,15,few,CAWRGGSHSNQPQHF,TGTGCCTGGAGGGGGGGGTCCCATAGCAATCAGCCCCAGCATTTT
TRBJ1-1,TRBV9,-,14,-,CASSVGGGGTEAFF,TGTGCCAGCAGCGTAGGTGGGGGGGGCACTGAAGCTTTCTTT
TRBJ2-5,TRBV5-1,-,13,-,CASSLSPEETQYF,TGCGCCAGCAGCTTGTCCCCGGAGGAGACCCAGTACTTC